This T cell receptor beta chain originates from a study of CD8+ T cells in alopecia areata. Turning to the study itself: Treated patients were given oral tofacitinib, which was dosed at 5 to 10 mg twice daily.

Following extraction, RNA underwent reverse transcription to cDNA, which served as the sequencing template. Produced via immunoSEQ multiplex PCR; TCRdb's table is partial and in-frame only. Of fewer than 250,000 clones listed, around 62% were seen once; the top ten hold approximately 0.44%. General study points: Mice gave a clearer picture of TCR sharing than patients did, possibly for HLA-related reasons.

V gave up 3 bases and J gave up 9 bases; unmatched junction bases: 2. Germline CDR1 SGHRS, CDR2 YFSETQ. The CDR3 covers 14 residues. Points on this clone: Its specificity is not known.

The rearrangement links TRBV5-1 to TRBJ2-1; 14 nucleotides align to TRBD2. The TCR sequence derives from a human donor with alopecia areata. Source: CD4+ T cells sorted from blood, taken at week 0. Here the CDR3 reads CASSWGLAGAEQFF. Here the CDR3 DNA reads TGCGCCAGCAGCTGGGGACTAGCGGGAGCTGAGCAGTTCTTC.